These T cell receptor beta chains were read from a single sample in a study of cytomegalovirus exposure and HLA in healthy donors. The repertoire was sequenced with immunoSEQ multiplex PCR; TCRdb's copy has only in-frame clones and lacks some. Of 210,000 or so clones in the sample, around four fifths were seen once. Sequencing was done on a sample of PBMCs. The receptor set was obtained from a woman aged 45-65 years in good health and CMV-seropositive. CDR3s include the opening cysteine and the closing phenylalanine or tryptophan. The D gene is left open where the match is weak.

12 | TRBV30 | - | CAWSPRGDTQYF
16 | TRBV13 | - | CASSVGAGRGTDTQYF
21 | TRBV4-1 | TRBD1 | CASSLWLKRKDRGSNTGELFF
14 | TRBV19 | - | CASSIGRGNEKLFF
16 | TRBV11-2 | - | CASSLGAGTFAGELFF
13 | TRBV2 | - | CASSSGQAYGYTF
15 | TRBV10-3 | TRBD2 | CAITPTPGLGFGQFF
15 | TRBV2 | - | CASSSQGMGVAAQHF
14 | TRBV10-2 | TRBD2 | CAAGGGLSTGELFF
13 | TRBV7-2 | - | CASSLRGSTEAFF
14 | TRBV7-2 | - | CASSSGVDNSPLHF
12 | TRBV28 | - | CASRGDYQPQHF
14 | TRBV5-1 | - | CASSLASTSYEQYF
13 | TRBV2 | - | CASRRPMNTEAFF
16 | TRBV6-4 | TRBD2 | CASSEGAAGGHNEQFF
15 | TRBV18 | - | CASSPQTQGNTEAFF
11 | TRBV20-1 | - | CSAPGGDTQYF
12 | TRBV30 | - | CAWSGGRGEQYF
14 | TRBV6-4 | TRBD1 | CASSRTGGYNEQFF
15 | TRBV11-2 | TRBD1 | CASSFRTGVQETQYF
15 | TRBV5-4 | TRBD2 | CASSLNSGGTGELFF
20 | TRBV27 | TRBD1 | CASRSSGTGYRSATNEKLFF
16 | TRBV6-5 | - | CASSYSRLGRNTEAFF
17 | TRBV27 | TRBD1 | CASSKQGLGENTGELFF
14 | TRBV30 | - | CAWSVGGGGNGYTF
15 | TRBV11-2 | - | CASSSSGGGWQPQHF
14 | TRBV30 | - | CALNPGLRTDTQYF
12 | TRBV30 | - | CAWSAGNTEAFF
11 | TRBV30 | TRBD1 | CAWRTGTVSFF
13 | TRBV19 | - | CASSIADSTEQYF
14 | TRBV19 | - | CASSPRSGPTEAFF
14 | TRBV7-2 | - | CASSASPQTAEAFF
16 | TRBV10-3 | - | CAISGGRGRSDTEAFF
14 | TRBV2 | - | CASSGGPEVNTQYF
14 | TRBV27 | - | CASKTRVGNYGYTF
13 | TRBV5-4 | - | CAWSVPANEKLFF
14 | TRBV7-3 | - | CASSPGQIVSPLHF